This T cell receptor beta chain was recovered during a study of shared clonotypes between healthy human individuals. The germline V and J ends were trimmed by 6 bases and 8 bases, with 16 bases remaining between them. CDR3 length: 14 amino acids. Germline V gene sequence: CDR1 KGHSH, CDR2 LQKENI. How the authors handled the data: Filtering of immunoSEQ junctional sequences could not match full-length read filtering. Profiling relied on immunoSEQ multiplex PCR, and the TCRdb table lists in-frame clones only, not all of them. That table supplies the V and J calls and clone size; D and trimming were determined from the DNA. The table includes 800,000 or so clones, approximately 96% detected once. CD8 cells classed as naive were CD45RO-negative and positively selected for CCR7, excluding terminally differentiated effector memory CD45RA+ cells.

This clonotype was sampled from a man aged 30-40 years in good health. The rearrangement links TRBV18 to TRBJ1-4, with D possibly being TRBD1 (5 bases). Sequenced input: naive CD8+ T cells sorted from blood. CDR3 in amino acids: CASSPKWGREKLFF. The CDR3 DNA reads TGTGCCAGCTCCCCCAAATGGGGGAGGGAAAAACTGTTTTTT.